The TCR beta chain described here comes from a study of shared clonotypes between healthy human individuals. Clones were read by immunoSEQ multiplex PCR, and TCRdb kept only the in-frame ones, dropping some. The sample consists of roughly 640,000 clones, less than 85% of them appearing once. CDR3 length equals 13 residues. Germline CDR1 MDHEN, CDR2 SYDVKM. V was clipped by 1 base and J by 7 bases, with 10 bases between them. The genes are TRBV28 and TRBJ1-2; D gene uncertain. The clonotype originates from a woman aged 30 to 39 in good health. The sample taken for sequencing was memory CD4+ T cells sorted from blood. Subset here: CD45RA-negative fraction. The CDR3 coding sequence is TGTGCCAGCAGTTTATACAGCCAGGCTGGCTACACCTTC. This codes for CASSLYSQAGYTF.